This record concerns one TCR beta chain sequence. The antigen it binds to is not known. The data belong to a study of T cells expressing NK-cell markers (dated by TCRdb to about 2020). Regarding the study in general: In sorted CD3+CD56+NKG2C+, CD3+CD56+NKG2C- and CD3+CD56-NKG2C+ T-cell subsets from several donors, TCR beta-chain repertoires were profiled. The study sequenced eight donors, all healthy volunteers chosen at random: three men and five women. Illumina HiSeq 2000/2500, MiSeq or NextSeq was used to sequence libraries as 2 x 150 bp reads. Among the eight sequenced donors, only one was HCMV-seronegative, while the other seven were HCMV-seropositive. Findings and caveats that apply to the study as a whole: Whether the expanded NKG2C-expressing T cell clones were specific for HCMV antigens was left unclear. In six donors, the dominant CD3+CD56+NKG2C+ clonotypes ranked among the top 10 CD8+ clonotypes, making up roughly 1.0-8% of CD8+ T cells. Those dominant clonotypes were again the most abundant among CD3+CD56-NKG2C+ cells in a few donors, at about 25-60.1%.

Inclusive of the bounding cysteine and phenylalanine, the CDR3 is 12 residues long. No DNA appears here. Looking up the germline V gene yields CDR1 SQVTM and CDR2 ANQGSEA. HCMV-specific IgG was detected in serum with a commercial ELISA kit to determine HCMV serostatus. Ficoll density gradient centrifugation was used to isolate peripheral blood mononuclear cells from blood. TCRdb names Illumina HiSeq 2000 as the instrument used. 5'RACE template switching, by which a universal primer site and unique molecular identifiers were added, was used to make TCR beta cDNA libraries. Synthesis of cDNA was primed from the TCR beta constant segment and was followed by two consecutive PCR amplification steps. Under the source paper's analysis protocol: MIGEC was used to demultiplex reads and group the reads by UMI, and MiTCR was used to assemble and quantify clonotypes. Only TCR cDNA sequences supported by at least two reads were kept to exclude erroneous sequences. The tcR package was used for downstream repertoire analysis, and clonotypes were matched between fractions using CDR3 nucleotide sequence together with V segment. VDJmatch was used to annotate antigen specificity against VDJdb, with one amino acid substitution in CDR3 permitted. TCRdb reanalyzed the reads, keeping one entry per CDR3 protein sequence and omitting DNA. In this record, the V and J calls reflect TCRdb's handling and not the investigators' own analysis. The sample's table lists a count of about 430,000 distinct CDR3 sequences. The ten largest clones take up over 1.3% of the sample.

The clonotype was recovered from a woman in her forties or fifties in good health. Donor details come from another sample of the same person, matched by shared clones. The rearranged chain carries TRBV29-1 and TRBJ2-7; lacking DNA, the TRBD1 call made by TCRdb goes unchecked. Sample: blood T cells: a sorted CD56 or NKG2C T cell subset, CD4+ or CD8+ T cells, or bulk PBMC T cells (not recorded which). The CDR3 protein sequence reads: CSFMEGVGEQYF.